The clone carrying this T cell receptor beta chain has only one observation. The data derive from a study of blood T cell repertoires in COVID-19. At the level of the study: T cells, B-cell-depleted T cells, or PBMCs provided the cDNA or gDNA that served as material.

How the authors handled the data: Quantification of nucleated cells was approximated via reference gene primer amplification. This table comes from immunoSEQ multiplex PCR, and its TCRdb copy is limited to in-frame clones, with some not included. V, J and clone size were drawn from that table, and D and trimming were deduced from the DNA. In the table there are around 100,000 clones, less than 95% of which are singletons. Trimming shortened V by 5 bases and J by 6 bases, and 8 bases separated the two germline ends. CDR1 is SEHNR and CDR2 is FQNEAQ in the germline V gene (reference sequence). The CDR3 is 12 amino acids.

The V call is TRBV7-9, the J call TRBJ2-1, with D tentatively TRBD2 (5 bases). The sample comprised peripheral blood. This TCR was recovered from a man aged 50 to 60 with acute or convalescent COVID-19. CDR3 coding DNA: TGTGCCAGCAGCCCACTAGGCAATGAGCAGTTCTTC. Residues: CASSPLGNEQFF.